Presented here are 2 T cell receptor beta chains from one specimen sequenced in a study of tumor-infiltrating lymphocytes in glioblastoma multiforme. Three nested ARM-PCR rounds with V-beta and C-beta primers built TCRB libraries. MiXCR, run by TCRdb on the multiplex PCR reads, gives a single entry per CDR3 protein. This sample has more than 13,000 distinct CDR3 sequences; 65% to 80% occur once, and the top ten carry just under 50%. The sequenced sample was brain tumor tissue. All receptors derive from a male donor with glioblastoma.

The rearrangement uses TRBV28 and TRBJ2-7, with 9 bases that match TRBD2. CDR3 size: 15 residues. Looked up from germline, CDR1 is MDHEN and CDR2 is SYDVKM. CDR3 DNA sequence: TGTGTCGGCAGGCCCTTAGCGGGAGAGGCGAACGAGCAGTACTTC. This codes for CVGRPLAGEANEQYF.

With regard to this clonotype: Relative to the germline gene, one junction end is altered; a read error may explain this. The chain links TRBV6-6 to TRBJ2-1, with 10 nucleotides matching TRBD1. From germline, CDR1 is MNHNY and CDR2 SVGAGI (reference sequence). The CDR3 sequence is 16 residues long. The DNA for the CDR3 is TGTGCCAGTAGTCCCACGACAGGGGGCTCGTTCAATGAACAGTTCTTC. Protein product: CASSPTTGGSFNEQFF.